Following are 10 T cell receptor beta chains from one sample sequenced in a study of T cell responses to AZD1222 COVID-19 vaccine. Measured with immunoSEQ multiplex PCR; TCRdb has only the in-frame clones, and not every one. Here the sample spans around 100,000 clones, 70% to 90% being singletons. The sequenced sample was peripheral blood, obtained on day 0 of AZD1222 vaccination. The receptors shown here come from an adult in good health.

The chain employs TRBV6-2 or TRBV6-3 and TRBJ2-2; 10 bases align to TRBD2. Germline-derived CDR1 and CDR2 are MNHEY and SVGEGT. This CDR3 contains 15 residues. Trimming at V came to 5 bases and at J to 6 bases, leaving 6 bases not matched to a gene. The CDR3 DNA follows: TGTGCCAGCAGTCGCGTAGCGGGGGGTTCCGGGGAGCTGTTTTTT. It codes for CASSRVAGGSGELFF.

This clone has more than one count but fewer than ten. Other DNA variants within this sample encode the same CDR3. The J gene is TRBJ2-2, the V gene TRBV2; 7 bases are a match to TRBD1. Germline V lookup: CDR1 SNHLY, CDR2 FYNNEI. Germline trimming cut 6 bases from V and 2 bases from J; bases unmatched to any gene: 3. The CDR3 runs 14 residues. CDR3 nucleotides: TGTGCCAGCAGAGGGACAGCTAACACCGGGGAGCTGTTTTTT. Protein: CASRGTANTGELFF.

The chain joins TRBV2 to TRBJ2-7, with 7 bases fitting TRBD1. Germline lookup yields CDR1 SNHLY and CDR2 FYNNEI. V gave up 1 base and J gave up 2 bases; unmatched junction bases: 2. There are 14 residues in the CDR3. The CDR3 sequence is CASSEGGGPYEQYF. The CDR3 nucleotides read TGTGCCAGCAGTGAAGGAGGGGGCCCCTACGAGCAGTACTTC. Complete variable domain (other parts from reference TRBV2 and TRBJ2-7): EPEVTQTPSHQVTQMGQEVILRCVPISNHLYFYWYRQILGQKVEFLVSFYNNEISEKSEIFDDQFSVERPDGSNFTLKIRSTKLEDSAMYFCASSEGGGPYEQYFGPGTRLTVT.

The chain carries TRBV29-1 and TRBJ1-1; D is possibly TRBD1 (6 bases). The CDR3 is 11 residues long. Between the trimmed V and J ends, which lost 6 bases and 10 bases, there was a span of 15 bases. Germline lookup yields CDR1 SQVTM and CDR2 ANQGSEA. The DNA of the CDR3 is TGCAGCGTGGTGGACAGTAGGGGAGCTTTCTTT. Amino acids: CSVVDSRGAFF.

The rearrangement uses TRBV25-1 and TRBJ1-4; D is perhaps TRBD1 (5 bases). V lost 1 base, J lost 8 bases, and 14 bases lay in between. The CDR3 length is 15 residues. Germline CDR1 and CDR2: MGHDK and SYGVNS. CDR3 amino acids: CASSEFGQGGEKLFF. The CDR3 region has the DNA TGTGCCAGCAGTGAATTCGGTCAGGGAGGAGAAAAACTGTTTTTT.

V and J are TRBV7-9 and TRBJ2-7, with D possibly TRBD2 on 6 matching bases. This CDR3 region has 14 residues. V was shortened by 3 bases and J by 4 bases, with 13 bases between the two germline ends. Germline V gene lookup returns CDR1 SEHNR and CDR2 FQNEAQ (reference sequence). The CDR3 DNA sequence: TGTGCCAGCAGCTTTGGGGGGAGTGGATACGAGCAGTACGTC. Its translation is CASSFGGSGYEQYV.

This chain uses TRBV27 with TRBJ2-2; the D gene is possibly TRBD2 (6 bases). Trimming took off 10 bases at V and 0 bases at J, with 9 bases between the two ends. CDR1 and CDR2 from the germline V gene are MNHEY and SMNVEV (reference sequence). The CDR3 runs to 13 residues. The CDR3 DNA reads TGTGCCACCGGGGGAACGAACACCGGGGAGCTGTTTTTT. It yields the protein CATGGTNTGELFF.

This clone was observed once. This chain uses TRBV4-3 with TRBJ2-2, with 12 positions matching TRBD2. The CDR3 runs to 19 residues. Germline lookup yields CDR1 LGHNA and CDR2 YSLEER. The V gene end was trimmed by 0 bases and the J gene end by 0 bases; junction bases not matched to a gene: 5. CDR3 DNA: TGCGCCAGCAGCCAAGATCCGCCTAGCGGGGGGGCGAACACCGGGGAGCTGTTTTTT. Translated: CASSQDPPSGGANTGELFF.

V is TRBV18 and J is TRBJ1-2; TRBD1 agrees at 8 bases. The CDR3 consists of 15 residues. V was pared by 4 bases and J by 5 bases, with 9 bases of the junction left unmatched. Per germline, CDR1 KGHSH and CDR2 LQKENI. The CDR3 DNA sequence: TGTGCCAGCTCACTAACCCAGGGGGCTGGGTATGGCTACACCTTC. Amino acids: CASSLTQGAGYGYTF. Variable domain in full (rest from reference TRBV18 and TRBJ1-2): NAGVMQNPRHLVRRRGQEARLRCSPMKGHSHVYWYRQLPEEGLKFMVYLQKENIIDESGMPKERFSAEFPKEGPSILRIQQVVRGDSAAYFCASSLTQGAGYGYTFGSGTRLTVV.

The V call is TRBV29-1, the J call TRBJ1-1, with D perhaps matching TRBD1 (6 bases). V was pared by 4 bases and J by 4 bases, with 13 bases between. There are 13 residues in the CDR3. CDR1 SQVTM and CDR2 ANQGSEA come from the germline V gene. CDR3 loop: CSVAVGASTEAFF. The CDR3 region has the DNA TGCAGCGTTGCCGTGGGGGCGAGCACTGAAGCTTTCTTT.